The T cell receptor beta chain described here comes from a study of T cell responses to AZD1222 COVID-19 vaccine. Deletions cut 3 bases from V and 6 bases from J, with 12 bases between. In germline, CDR1 is WSHSY, CDR2 SAAADI. CDR3 size: 14 residues. Study-wide points: The span of vaccine-associated CD4 TCRs extended across spike, with dominance at 160-218 and 743-854. A reported finding is that nearly half of spike-specific TCRs target unmutated variant regions. Clonal diversity was possibly underestimated, and white British individuals and females predominated among donors. Repertoire sampling occurred only after the peak T cell response.

As regards this clone: What it recognizes is unknown.

TCRdb keeps only in-frame clones here, not all; method: immunoSEQ multiplex PCR. The sample shows 120,000 or so clones, approximately 80% of them seen only once. Sequenced here: peripheral blood, sampled 28 days after the second AZD1222 dose. The J gene is TRBJ2-4, the V gene TRBV10-2, with a possible D match to TRBD1 (5 bases). The TCR originated in an adult who received the AZD1222 COVID-19 vaccine. In DNA form, the CDR3 reads TGCGCCAGCAGTGACCCGCTTCAGGGAAACATTCAGTACTTC. It translates to CASSDPLQGNIQYF.